This record covers a single T cell receptor beta chain. Its specificity is unknown. This sample was taken from a study of CD8 T cells in Susac syndrome. Sequencing of TCR beta was performed on blood CD8+ T cells and on blood CD4+ T cells. TEMRA cells were FACS-enriched and CD8+ and CD4+ T cells negatively isolated. It was with random hexamers that 0.5 to 1 ug RNA was reverse transcribed. Amplification of TCR beta CDR3 by immunoSEQ multiplex PCR spanned 54 Vbeta and 13 Jbeta. Each CDR3 protein is one row after TCRdb ran MiXCR on the immunoSEQ multiplex PCR reads. Here the sample spans a few hundred thousand distinct CDR3 sequences, approximately 95% being singletons. The study's findings and limits: The study recognized that the number of individuals in its TCR sequencing and HLA analysis was relatively small.

This clonotype was sampled from a human donor with multiple sclerosis. The sample taken for sequencing was CD4+ T cells from PBMCs.

In DNA form, the CDR3 reads TGCAGCGTTGTGAACACCGGGGAGCTGTTTTTT. Translation gives CSVVNTGELFF. The chain is built from TRBV29-1 and TRBJ2-2; D unclear. The V end lost 4 bases, the J end lost 1 base, and 1 base lay between the germline ends. The CDR3 contains 11 residues. Per the germline V gene, CDR1 is SQVTM and CDR2 is ANQGSEA.